These 25 T cell receptor beta chains share one sample of origin, sequenced in a study of blood T cell repertoires in COVID-19. Data came from immunoSEQ multiplex PCR; TCRdb stores just in-frame clones and leaves some out. This sample has 200,000 or so clones; around 89% occur once, and the top ten carry 2% to 3%. Sequenced: peripheral blood. These receptor sequences come from a man under 40 with COVID-19, enrolled during active disease.

The rearrangement links TRBV12-5 to TRBJ2-7; possibly TRBD2 for D (7 bases). CDR3 length: 15 residues. CDR1 is LGHNT and CDR2 is FRNRAP in the germline V gene. V lost 1 base to trimming and J lost 3 bases, with 13 bases between them. The CDR3 bases are TGTGCTAGTGGTTTGGGCACCGGGGGGCTCTACGAGCAGTACTTC. Translating it yields CASGLGTGGLYEQYF.

The V call is TRBV18, the J call TRBJ1-5, with TRBD1 as a possible D gene (6 bases). Looked up from germline, CDR1 is KGHSH and CDR2 is LQKENI. The CDR3 extends over 15 amino acids. V shed 6 bases and J shed 7 bases, with 19 bases lying between them. CDR3 nucleotide sequence: TGTGCCAGCTCTCCTTGGACAGCCCCGGGGCAGCCCCAGCATTTT. Translated: CASSPWTAPGQPQHF.

This chain uses TRBV4-3 with TRBJ2-3; perhaps TRBD2 as D (5 bases). The CDR3 sequence is 14 residues long. Germline-derived CDR1 and CDR2 are LGHNA and YSLEER. V dropped 0 bases and J dropped 3 bases, with 7 bases sitting between them. In nucleotides, the CDR3 is TGCGCCAGCAGCCAAGACCGGGGAACAGATACGCAGTATTTT. This codes for CASSQDRGTDTQYF.

The chain joins TRBV7-2 to TRBJ2-7; 7 bases fit TRBD2. J lost 6 bases, V lost 1 base, and 3 bases had no gene match. This CDR3 is built from 13 residues. Germline CDR1 reads SGHTA; CDR2 reads FQGNSA. The CDR3 is CASSLERETEQYF. DNA of the CDR3: TGTGCCAGCAGCTTAGAGCGGGAAACCGAGCAGTACTTC.

This clone was detected once. The chain links TRBV6-2 or TRBV6-3 to TRBJ1-5; TRBD1 might be the D (5 bases). Germline CDR1 MNHEY, CDR2 SVGEGT. The CDR3 runs to 13 residues. Trimming stripped 6 bases from V and 6 bases from J, with 12 bases between. The CDR3 DNA reads as TGTGCCAGCAGCGACAGTAGAGGTCAGCCCCAGCATTTT. Translating it yields CASSDSRGQPQHF.

This clone was picked up one time. The V call is TRBV11-2, the J call TRBJ1-5, with D unresolved. The germline V gene has CDR1 SGHAT and CDR2 FQNNGV. Between the trimmed V and J ends, which lost 5 bases and 4 bases, there was a span of 12 bases. The CDR3 is 14 amino acids. CDR3 region: CASSPETANQPQHF. In DNA form, the CDR3 reads TGTGCCAGCAGCCCCGAGACTGCTAATCAGCCCCAGCATTTT.

This sequence joins TRBV4-3 and TRBJ2-7, with TRBD1 as a possible D gene (5 bases). The CDR3 is 14 amino acids. CDR1 LGHNA and CDR2 YSLEER come from the germline V gene. V lost 1 base, J lost 1 base, and 8 bases lay in between. CDR3 in amino acids: CASSQGRQSYEQYF. The DNA for the CDR3 is TGCGCCAGCAGCCAAGGGAGACAGTCCTACGAGCAGTACTTC.

The CDR3 sequence: CASSFSVGNTIYF. CDR3 nucleotides: TGTGCCAGCAGTTTTAGTGTCGGAAACACCATATATTTT. This sequence joins TRBV12-3 or TRBV12-4 and TRBJ1-3, with D unclear. The CDR3 runs 13 residues. Trimming removed 3 bases at V and 4 bases at J, with 7 bases between.

This clone appeared a few times. This chain connects TRBV3-1 (or the pseudogene TRBV3-2) to TRBJ2-7; 8 bases agree with TRBD1. The germline V gene encodes CDR1 LGHDT and CDR2 YNNKEL (reference sequence). This CDR3 is 13 amino acids long. V lost 6 bases, J lost 12 bases, and 13 bases stayed unmatched. CDR3 in amino acids: CASSPILQGVTYF. The CDR3 bases are TGTGCCAGCAGTCCAATCCTACAGGGGGTGACGTACTTC.

The rearrangement links TRBV4-2 to TRBJ2-7; the match to TRBD2 covers 12 bases. The V gene end was trimmed by 4 bases and the J gene end by 9 bases; junction bases not matched to a gene: 16. The CDR3 spans 17 residues. Germline-derived CDR1 and CDR2 are LGHNA and YNFKEQ. CDR3 loop: CASSPVGSSGRVTGQYF. The CDR3 DNA reads TGTGCCAGCAGCCCCGTAGGCTCTAGCGGGAGGGTCACTGGGCAGTACTTC.

The rearrangement links TRBV5-4 to TRBJ2-2, with D possibly being TRBD2 (7 bases). V shed 3 bases and J shed 7 bases, with 13 bases lying between them. CDR1 and CDR2 from the germline V gene are SGHNT and YYREEE (reference sequence). The CDR3 consists of 14 residues. The CDR3: CASSSGGYGGELFF. The CDR3 coding sequence is TGTGCCAGCAGCTCGGGGGGCTACGGCGGGGAGCTGTTTTTT.

This chain links TRBV6-2 or TRBV6-3 with TRBJ2-7, with TRBD2 matching over 8 bases. Per germline, CDR1 MNHEY and CDR2 SVGEGT. Trimming took 6 bases from V and 4 from J; bases not matched to a gene: 11. This CDR3 spans 15 amino acids. CDR3 nucleotide sequence: TGTGCCAGCAGCTCCCCGGGGGGGGGCAAGTACGAGCAGTACTTC. Its protein is CASSSPGGGKYEQYF.

V is TRBV5-1 and J is TRBJ2-7, with TRBD1 matching over 10 bases. Germline V gene data show CDR1 as SGHRS and CDR2 as YFSETQ. V gave up 5 bases and J gave up 0 bases; unmatched junction bases: 2. The CDR3 is 14 amino acids. The CDR3 DNA is TGCGCCAGCAGGCGGACAGGGGGCTCCTACGAGCAGTACTTC. It codes for CASRRTGGSYEQYF.

The chain recombines TRBV2 with TRBJ1-5; D call uncertain. The CDR3 is made up of 15 amino acids. The V and J ends lost 5 bases and 4 bases respectively, with 15 bases between them. Germline V gene lookup returns CDR1 SNHLY and CDR2 FYNNEI. CDR3 in amino acids: CASSPSSGRNQPQHF. DNA for the CDR3: TGTGCCAGCAGTCCATCTAGCGGCCGAAATCAGCCCCAGCATTTT.

The chain joins TRBV7-7 to TRBJ2-1; 12 bases match TRBD2. The CDR3 spans 16 residues. From germline, CDR1 is SSHAT and CDR2 FNYEAQ (reference sequence). After removal of 5 bases from V and 10 bases from J, the junction contained 12 bases not matched to a gene. The DNA of the CDR3 is TGTGCCAGCAGCCCCGGACTAGCGGGGACTGCGGGGGAGCAGTTCTTC. It specifies CASSPGLAGTAGEQFF. Full variable domain (rest looked up from reference TRBV7-7 and TRBJ2-1): GAGVSQSPRYKVTKRGQDVTLRCDPISSHATLYWYQQALGQGPEFLTYFNYEAQPDKSGLPSDRFSAERPEGSISTLTIQRTEQRDSAMYRCASSPGLAGTAGEQFFGPGTRLTVL.

This rearrangement joins TRBV7-9 to TRBJ2-2; perhaps TRBD1 as D (5 bases). Trimming took 0 bases from V and 1 from J, leaving 9 bases between them. CDR1 is SEHNR and CDR2 is FQNEAQ in the germline V gene (reference sequence). CDR3 length: 16 amino acids. CDR3 DNA sequence: TGTGCCAGCAGCTTAGCGGCCAGGGTGAACACCGGGGAGCTGTTTTTT. It specifies CASSLAARVNTGELFF.

J is TRBJ2-5 and V is TRBV5-6; 10 nucleotides line up with TRBD1. The germline CDR1 and CDR2 sequences are SGHDT and YYEEEE. CDR3 length: 15 amino acids. V trimming: 4 bases; J trimming: 4 bases; junction bases outside the gene matches: 7. For the CDR3, the DNA is TGTGCCAGCAGCCCGGGACAGGGGAGAAGAGAGACCCAGTACTTC. Amino acids: CASSPGQGRRETQYF.

The CDR3 DNA follows: TGTGCCAGCAGTCGACAGGCGGGGGTATCGGATGAGCAGTTCTTC. It encodes CASSRQAGVSDEQFF. The V and J genes are TRBV7-3 and TRBJ2-1, with D possibly matching TRBD2 (7 bases). Trimming left V 6 bases short and J 8 bases short, with 20 bases between. CDR1 is SGHTA, CDR2 FQGTGA, per germline. The CDR3 consists of 15 residues.

The CDR3 DNA follows: TGTGCCAGCAGCCCGAAGATTGCCGAGAGCTCCTACAATGAGCAGTTCTTC. This encodes CASSPKIAESSYNEQFF. The chain carries TRBV7-6 and TRBJ2-1; D not certain. This CDR3 comprises 17 residues. The germline V gene has CDR1 SGHVS and CDR2 FNYEAQ. V gave up 5 bases and J gave up 0 bases, with 17 bases separating them.

The CDR3 nucleotides read TGTGCCAGCAGGGAGGGACAGGGTAACACCGGGGAGCTGTTTTTT. The encoded protein is CASREGQGNTGELFF. The chain is built from TRBV11-2 and TRBJ2-2; TRBD1 agrees at 9 bases. Germline V CDR1 and CDR2: SGHAT, FQNNGV. The CDR3 is 15 residues long. V lost 6 bases to trimming and J lost 2 bases; unmatched junction nucleotides: 4.

The chain joins TRBV11-3 to TRBJ2-1; D perhaps matches TRBD2 (5 bases). Germline lookup yields CDR1 SGHNT and CDR2 YENEEA. V lost 5 bases and J lost 7, with 15 bases in between. The CDR3 runs 14 residues. CDR3 nucleotides: TGTGCCAGCAGCCCCCCGGCGAGGGATAATGAGCAGTTCTTC. It translates to CASSPPARDNEQFF.

V and J are TRBV27 and TRBJ2-7; TRBD1 agrees at 11 bases. Germline CDR1 is MNHEY and CDR2 is SMNVEV (reference sequence). V shed 4 bases and J 1 base; nucleotides not matched to a gene: 3. This CDR3 comprises 15 residues. CDR3: CASSYGTGGSYEQYF. Here the CDR3 DNA reads TGTGCCAGCAGTTATGGGACAGGGGGTTCCTACGAGCAGTACTTC.

This rearrangement joins TRBV5-4 to TRBJ2-5; D perhaps matches TRBD1 (6 bases). Looked up from germline, CDR1 is SGHNT and CDR2 is YYREEE (reference sequence). The CDR3 is 16 amino acids. V lost 4 bases and J 2 bases, leaving 18 bases between the germline ends. CDR3 in amino acids: CASSEFSDRNQETQYF. CDR3 sequence (DNA): TGTGCCAGCAGCGAGTTTTCGGACAGAAATCAAGAGACCCAGTACTTC.

V is TRBV5-6 and J is TRBJ2-3; 7 bases are shared with TRBD1. V shed 3 bases, J shed 4 bases, and the junction held 2 bases outside the gene matches. The CDR3 consists of 13 residues. Germline lookup yields CDR1 SGHDT and CDR2 YYEEEE. DNA of the CDR3: TGTGCCAGCAGCTGGACAGGTTCAGATACGCAGTATTTT. Its protein is CASSWTGSDTQYF.

This rearrangement joins TRBV28 to TRBJ1-1, with 7 bases aligning to TRBD1. The V segment lost 6 bases and the J segment 1 base; nucleotides outside the gene matches: 5. Germline loops: CDR1 MDHEN, CDR2 SYDVKM. The CDR3 is made up of 14 amino acids. As DNA, the CDR3 is TGTGCCAGCAGGCCCGGGACAGCGAACACTGAAGCTTTCTTT. Protein sequence: CASRPGTANTEAFF.